This T cell receptor beta chain came from a study of T cells in Graves' hyperthyroidism and ophthalmopathy. Germline lookup yields CDR1 SEHNR and CDR2 FQNEAQ (reference sequence). Trimming removed 1 base at V and 4 bases at J, with 11 bases between. The length of the CDR3 is 15 residues. This clonotype was seen ten or more times. TCR beta CDR3 region amplification was performed from RNA transcripts. The TCR CDR3 first-round RT-PCR relied on the HTBI primer set. TCRdb ran MiXCR on the multiplex PCR reads and lists one entry per CDR3 protein. The sample lists roughly 500,000 distinct CDR3 sequences, about 15% occurring once.

The chain has TRBV7-9 and TRBJ2-1, with D uncertain. This receptor was identified in a woman aged 30 to 39 with Graves' hyperthyroidism that later progressed to Graves' ophthalmopathy. The sample comprised blood. CDR3 protein: CASSLVAGRYNEQFF. The CDR3 bases are TGTGCCAGCAGCTTAGTAGCAGGCCGATACAATGAGCAGTTCTTC.